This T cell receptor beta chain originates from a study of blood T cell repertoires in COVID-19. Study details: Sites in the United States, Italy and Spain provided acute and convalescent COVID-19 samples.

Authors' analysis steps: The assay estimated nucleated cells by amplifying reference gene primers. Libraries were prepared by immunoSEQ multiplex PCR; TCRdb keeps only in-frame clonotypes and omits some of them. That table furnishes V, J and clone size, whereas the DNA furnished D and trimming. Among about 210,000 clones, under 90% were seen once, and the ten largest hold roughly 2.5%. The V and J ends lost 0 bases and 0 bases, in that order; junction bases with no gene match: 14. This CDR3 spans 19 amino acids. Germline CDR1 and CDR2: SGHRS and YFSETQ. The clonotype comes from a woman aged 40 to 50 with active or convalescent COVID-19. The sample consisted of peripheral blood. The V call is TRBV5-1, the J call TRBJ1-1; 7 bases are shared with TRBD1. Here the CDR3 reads CASSLAGWSGGPVNTEAFF. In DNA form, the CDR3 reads TGCGCCAGCAGCTTGGCCGGGTGGTCAGGGGGTCCAGTGAACACTGAAGCTTTCTTT.